Presented here are 27 T cell receptor beta chains from one specimen sequenced in a study of T-cell memory formation after mild COVID-19. Each CDR3 protein is one row after TCRdb ran MiXCR on the 5' RACE reads. The table has about 560,000 distinct CDR3 sequences, about 18% seen once. The sequenced material came from PBMCs or a T cell subset sorted from them (not recorded which). The receptors were gathered from an adult woman who had mild COVID-19 (a few samples of this study predate the infection). Cell type and time point are not known.

This clonotype was found once. Here the CDR3 reads CASSQGLAGVEARETQYF. CDR3 nucleotide sequence: TGCGCCAGCAGCCAGGGACTAGCGGGAGTGGAGGCCCGGGAGACCCAGTACTTC. The genes are TRBV4-3 and TRBJ2-5, with 14 bases fitting TRBD2. J was trimmed by 5 bases and V by 3 bases; bases with no gene match: 11. The CDR3 loop spans 18 amino acids. Germline V gene data show CDR1 as LGHNA and CDR2 as YSLEER.

This clonotype showed up just a few times. The rearrangement links TRBV25-1 to TRBJ1-5; TRBD1 matches 7 bases. CDR1 MGHDK and CDR2 SYGVNS come from the germline V gene. V lost 4 bases to trimming and J lost 9 bases; unmatched junction nucleotides: 9. The CDR3 is 14 residues long. The CDR3 region is CASSVTGIGWPQHF. The CDR3 DNA follows: TGTGCCAGCAGTGTGACAGGGATAGGATGGCCCCAGCATTTT.

Written as DNA, the CDR3 is TGTGCCAGCAGTGAAGCGCCATCGACAGGGCCCCTCAACGTCCTGACTTTC. Translation: CASSEAPSTGPLNVLTF. V and J are TRBV6-1 and TRBJ2-6; TRBD1 aligns across 7 bases. Germline trimming cut 0 bases from V and 9 bases from J; bases unmatched to any gene: 11. The CDR3 covers 17 residues. Germline V lookup: CDR1 MNHNS, CDR2 SASEGT.

This clonotype has more than one count but fewer than ten. The chain has TRBV7-8 and TRBJ2-1; D is uncertain. V shed 5 bases and J shed 3 bases, with 11 bases lying between them. CDR3 length: 14 amino acids. Germline V gene lookup returns CDR1 SGHVS and CDR2 FQNEAQ. This CDR3 is CASSLRGIYNEQFF. CDR3 bases: TGTGCCAGCAGCCTTAGAGGCATCTACAATGAGCAGTTCTTC.

This clonotype was picked up a small number of times. The chain has TRBV30 and TRBJ1-1; possibly TRBD1 for D (6 bases). Germline values: CDR1 GTSNPN, CDR2 SVGIG (reference sequence). The CDR3 runs 15 residues. The V gene lost 3 bases and the J gene lost 0 bases, with 14 bases spanning the gap. CDR3 in amino acids: CAWRAGARMNTEAFF. In nucleotides, the CDR3 is TGTGCCTGGAGGGCAGGGGCCCGAATGAACACTGAAGCTTTCTTT.

The chain has TRBV29-1 and TRBJ2-7; D not certain. The CDR3 loop spans 11 amino acids. V lost 4 bases, J lost 3 bases, and 7 bases lay in between. Germline V gene data show CDR1 as SQVTM and CDR2 as ANQGSEA. The CDR3 here is CSVVRGYEQYF. The CDR3 nucleotides are TGCAGCGTTGTACGAGGCTACGAGCAGTACTTC.

CDR3 sequence: CAGPAGSLTDTQYF. The DNA for the CDR3 is TGTGCCGGTCCGGCGGGGTCCCTCACAGATACGCAGTATTTT. The chain uses TRBV30 and TRBJ2-3, with TRBD2 as a possible D gene (6 bases). V was shortened by 8 bases and J by 2 bases, with 17 bases between the two germline ends. The CDR3 length is 14 residues. Germline CDR1 GTSNPN, CDR2 SVGIG (reference sequence).

This clonotype was observed a handful of times. The DNA of the CDR3 is TGCGCCAGCAGCGGGGGACGGGGAGGTAACACTGAAGCTTTCTTT. It codes for CASSGGRGGNTEAFF. The J gene is TRBJ1-1, the V gene TRBV5-1; tentative D call: TRBD1 (5 bases). With 4 bases removed from V and 2 bases from J, the gap between germline ends came to 15 bases. Per germline, CDR1 SGHRS and CDR2 YFSETQ. This CDR3 is built from 15 residues.

This clonotype was counted at least ten times. The rearrangement uses TRBV7-2 and TRBJ2-1; D is undetermined. CDR1 SGHTA and CDR2 FQGNSA come from the germline V gene. Trimming left V 1 base short and J 10 bases short, with 11 bases between. This CDR3 comprises 13 residues. CDR3 sequence (DNA): TGTGCCAGCAGCTTAGGACCCGCCGGGGAGCAGTTCTTC. Translation gives CASSLGPAGEQFF.

Only a few counts were recorded for this clonotype. The DNA for the CDR3 is TGTGCCAGCAGTTACATTACAGGGAACACCGGGGAGCTGTTTTTT. Protein product: CASSYITGNTGELFF. The V gene is TRBV6-5, the J gene TRBJ2-2; D might be TRBD1 (5 bases). V was trimmed by 2 bases and J by 1 base, leaving 8 bases between them. From germline, CDR1 is MNHEY and CDR2 SVGAGI. CDR3 size: 15 residues.

The V and J genes are TRBV7-8 and TRBJ2-2, with 11 bases aligning to TRBD2. J lost 6 bases, V lost 1 base, and 7 bases had no gene match. This CDR3 region has 17 residues. Looked up from germline, CDR1 is SGHVS and CDR2 is FQNEAQ. CDR3 in amino acids: CASSLEALAGGPGELFF. The DNA of the CDR3 is TGTGCCAGCAGCTTAGAGGCCCTAGCGGGAGGTCCCGGGGAGCTGTTTTTT.

There are a few counts of this clonotype. The CDR3 coding sequence is TGTGCCTGGAGTGTGGGAGGGGGGGATGAAAAACTGTTTTTT. The encoded protein is CAWSVGGGDEKLFF. The chain has TRBV30 and TRBJ1-4, with TRBD1 as a possible D gene (6 bases). The CDR3 extends over 14 amino acids. Germline loops: CDR1 GTSNPN, CDR2 SVGIG (reference sequence). V lost 0 bases and J lost 6, with 11 bases in between.

In this sample, this clonotype turned up a few times. The chain carries TRBV9 and TRBJ2-7; D is perhaps TRBD1 (7 bases). The CDR3 extends over 16 amino acids. V dropped 4 bases and J dropped 2 bases, with 19 bases sitting between them. Germline loops: CDR1 SGDLS, CDR2 YYNGEE. The CDR3 here is CASSPRGGTAPYEQYF. In DNA, the CDR3 is TGTGCCAGCAGCCCGAGAGGGGGGACAGCACCCTACGAGCAGTACTTC.

CDR3 residues: CASSSTLGTGLTEAFF. CDR3 nucleotides: TGTGCCAGCAGTTCCACCTTGGGGACAGGGCTCACTGAAGCTTTCTTT. This chain connects TRBV6-6 to TRBJ1-1, with 9 bases fitting TRBD1. CDR3 length: 16 amino acids. Germline-derived CDR1 and CDR2 are MNHNY and SVGAGI (reference sequence). The junction had 10 bases not matched to a gene; V was cut back by 4 bases and J by 4 bases.

V gene TRBV7-9 combines with J gene TRBJ1-6; maybe TRBD1 (5 bases). The germline V gene has CDR1 SEHNR and CDR2 FQNEAQ (reference sequence). The CDR3 runs 16 residues. The V gene lost 5 bases and the J gene lost 6 bases, with 17 bases spanning the gap. The CDR3 sequence: CASSPLPPGSNSPLHF. CDR3 coding DNA: TGTGCCAGCAGCCCACTACCACCAGGGAGTAATTCACCCCTCCACTTT.

The rearrangement joins TRBV4-3 to TRBJ2-5; 8 nucleotides align to TRBD2. Germline assignment: CDR1 LGHNA and CDR2 YSLEER. With V trimmed by 0 bases and J by 2 bases, 5 bases remained unmatched. The CDR3 length is 16 residues. As DNA, the CDR3 is TGCGCCAGCAGCCAAGAACTAGCGGTCCCTCAAGAGACCCAGTACTTC. Residues: CASSQELAVPQETQYF.

The chain combines TRBV7-9 with TRBJ1-5, with D possibly TRBD1 on 5 matching bases. Trimming stripped 2 bases from V and 3 bases from J, with 8 bases between. Germline-derived CDR1 and CDR2 are SEHNR and FQNEAQ (reference sequence). CDR3 size: 14 residues. In nucleotides, the CDR3 is TGTGCCAGCAGCTTATTAGGGGACAATCAGCCCCAGCATTTT. It encodes CASSLLGDNQPQHF.

V is TRBV2 and J is TRBJ2-3; D perhaps matches TRBD1 (6 bases). The V gene's germline CDR1 is SNHLY and CDR2 FYNNEI. Deletions cut 1 base from V and 0 bases from J, with 8 bases between. This CDR3 is built from 15 residues. In DNA, the CDR3 is TGTGCCAGCAGTGAAGGGACAGCTAGCACAGATACGCAGTATTTT. It encodes CASSEGTASTDTQYF.

The rearrangement links TRBV19 to TRBJ1-5; D not certain. V was shortened by 9 bases and J by 0 bases, with 15 bases between the two germline ends. Germline-derived CDR1 and CDR2 are LNHDA and SQIVND (reference sequence). The CDR3 spans 15 residues. In nucleotides, the CDR3 is TGTGCCAGCGAGAGGGCATATTATAGCAATCAGCCCCAGCATTTT. Protein product: CASERAYYSNQPQHF.

The chain is built from TRBV7-9 and TRBJ2-7; 10 nucleotides match TRBD2. J lost 0 bases, V lost 6 bases, and 5 bases had no gene match. CDR3 size: 15 residues. Germline loops: CDR1 SEHNR, CDR2 FQNEAQ (reference sequence). The CDR3 DNA follows: TGTGCCAGCAGTTGGACTAGCGGTCACTCCTACGAGCAGTACTTC. This codes for CASSWTSGHSYEQYF.

This clonotype turned up a few times. The chain has TRBV20-1 and TRBJ1-5; D is uncertain. Looked up from germline, CDR1 is DFQATT and CDR2 is SNEGSKA (reference sequence). This CDR3 region has 14 residues. Trimming shortened V by 6 bases and J by 0 bases, and 12 bases separated the two germline ends. This CDR3 is CSAKVPDSNQPQHF. DNA of the CDR3: TGCAGTGCAAAGGTCCCCGATAGCAATCAGCCCCAGCATTTT.

This clonotype appeared a few times. The CDR3 spells CASSEGTGGPNQPQHF. In DNA form, the CDR3 reads TGTGCCAGCAGTGAGGGCACCGGGGGGCCCAATCAGCCCCAGCATTTT. V usage is TRBV6-1 and J usage is TRBJ1-5, with a weak D call TRBD1 (6 bases). The germline V gene has CDR1 MNHNS and CDR2 SASEGT. There are 16 residues in the CDR3. The V end lost 3 bases, the J end lost 3 bases, and 15 bases lay between the germline ends.

The V gene is TRBV30, the J gene TRBJ2-1; 7 positions agree with TRBD2. Unmatched junction bases numbered 8, after V lost 5 bases and J lost 7 bases. This CDR3 has 13 amino acids. Germline V gene lookup returns CDR1 GTSNPN and CDR2 SVGIG (reference sequence). CDR3 DNA sequence: TGTGCCTGGGGGGGAGGGCCTAGAAATGAGCAGTTCTTC. Amino acid sequence: CAWGGGPRNEQFF.

This clonotype was picked up a small number of times. The gene calls are TRBV12-3 or TRBV12-4 and TRBJ1-5; TRBD1 agrees at 11 bases. Losses at the gene ends were 3 bases for V and 4 bases for J; bases not matched to a gene: 2. The CDR3 runs 15 residues. The CDR3 bases are TGTGCCAGCAGTTTCGGGACAGGGGGAAATCAGCCCCAGCATTTT. This codes for CASSFGTGGNQPQHF.

This clonotype was found once. V usage is TRBV4-2 and J usage is TRBJ1-2; 8 bases fit TRBD1. Germline lookup yields CDR1 LGHNA and CDR2 YNFKEQ. V shed 0 bases, J shed 7 bases, and the junction held 7 bases outside the gene matches. The CDR3 is made up of 15 amino acids. CDR3 amino acids: CASSQDSQGARGYTF. The CDR3 bases are TGTGCCAGCAGCCAAGATAGTCAGGGGGCTCGTGGCTACACCTTC.

The CDR3: CASSHRGAAGGTDTQYF. CDR3 nucleotides: TGTGCCAGCAGCCACCGGGGCGCGGCGGGAGGAACAGATACGCAGTATTTT. J is TRBJ2-3 and V is TRBV6-2 or TRBV6-3, with 8 bases aligning to TRBD2. V lost 6 bases and J lost 3; bases outside the gene matches: 14. Germline V CDR1 and CDR2: MNHEY, SVGEGT. The CDR3 sequence is 17 residues long.

The V and J genes are TRBV5-1 and TRBJ1-1; 7 nucleotides align to TRBD1. The germline V gene has CDR1 SGHRS and CDR2 YFSETQ. CDR3 length: 14 amino acids. V gave up 0 bases and J gave up 7 bases; unmatched junction bases: 6. CDR3 sequence (DNA): TGCGCCAGCAGCTTGGAACAGGGGCTCGTTGAAGCTTTCTTT. It codes for CASSLEQGLVEAFF.